This T cell receptor (beta chain) stems from a study of vaccination and CD4 T cells after COVID-19 (dated by TCRdb to between 2020 and 2023). For context, the study as a whole: Convalescent patients had a positive SARS-CoV-2 result on nasal swab PCR, and of these patients, under ten had mild disease and one had severe disease. Post-COVID blood samples from convalescent patients were collected a median of about 100 days after diagnosis, with a range of 35 to 161 days. In the convalescent cohort there were six males and four females, among whom were two Hispanic individuals, seven Caucasians, two Asians and one multiracial person. The cultures were stimulated with overlapping spike peptide pools from SARS-CoV-2 and from the common cold coronaviruses HCoV-NL63, HCoV-OC43 and HCoV-229E. Control cultures used a CEFX viral epitope pool as positive control, an HIV-1 Nef peptide pool as negative control, or no peptide. Participants received two doses of either the Pfizer-BioNTech BNT162b2 vaccine (n=8) or the Moderna mRNA-1273 vaccine (n=2). In more than eight COVID-19 convalescent patients and a handful of infection-naive healthy vaccine recipients, researchers compared the spike-specific CD4+ TCR repertoire from before mRNA vaccination with the repertoire from after. Post-vaccine blood samples were obtained a median of approximately 70 days after the second vaccine dose, with a range of about 14 to 241 days.

Receptor libraries were prepared by PCR. DNA from cultured CD4+ T cells underwent TCR sequencing with the Oncomine TCR Beta short-read assay at the Johns Hopkins FTIC core. Genomic DNA was extracted from the cultured CD4+ T cells with the QIAamp micro DNA kit. Oncomine TCR Beta libraries made from cultured CD4+ T cells were pooled using unique dual indexes and sequenced on an Illumina iSeq 100. Turning to the authors' computational methods: Non-productive sequences were filtered out, and CDR3s that did not start with C, did not end with F or W, or were shorter than 7 amino acids were discarded. The MANAFEST web application identified antigen-specific clonotypes by comparing peptide-stimulated wells against reference wells and other culture wells. For a clone to be called positive, the clone needed an FDR below 0.05, an odds ratio above 5, and a productive frequency above 0.1% in at least two of three replicate wells. Cross-reactive clonotypes were defined as significantly expanded in both SARS-CoV-2 spike wells and at least one common cold coronavirus spike condition. Similarity between CDR3 sequences was evaluated in R version 3.6.1 using Levenshtein distances (stringdist) and unrooted phylogenetic trees (ape). TCRdb took the public reads, trimmed them with fastp at Q25, ran MiXCR for clone calling and kept in-frame beta chains. Rows with a matching CDR3 protein are joined into one entry that keeps the most common DNA and genes. TCRdb's processing, not the authors', yielded these V and J calls. Present in this sample are about 12,000 distinct CDR3 sequences, 50% of which were seen just once. Approximately 30% of the sample is held by the ten biggest clonotypes.

What this sample's treatment or condition label stands for: approximately nine-day PBMC culture with coronavirus spike peptide pools or control peptides (ViraFEST assay). The study used the ViraFEST assay, which expanded antigen-specific T cells with peptide pools and then identified expanded clonotypes by TCR sequencing. The convalescent patients' positive SARS-CoV-2 PCR tests were from March to December 2020, which was before the Alpha, Beta and Delta variants emerged in the United States. Each well held 2 million or so PBMCs cultured in IMDM containing about 5% human AB serum and 10 IU/ml IL-2, with approximately 9.2 ug/ml peptide pools added. On days 3 and 7, half of the culture medium was replaced with fresh IL-2-containing medium. Once the cells had been in culture for 10 days, the EasySep CD4+ T cell isolation kit was used to isolate CD4+ T cells by negative selection. PBMCs were separated from whole blood using Ficoll-Paque Plus gradient centrifugation and then either used fresh or cryopreserved at -140C. Culture conditions were generally each tested in triplicate wells.

The junction carries 10 bases between V and J, which are trimmed by 3 bases and 2 bases respectively. The CDR3 measures 14 amino acids from cysteine to phenylalanine. The kept DNA is CDR3 alone, 42 bases in frame from the first base. For CDR1 and CDR2, the germline V gene (reference sequence) lists LNHDA and SQIVND. What the research found in general, with its limitations: In convalescent patients, a median approximately 83% of post-vaccine SARS-CoV-2-reactive clones were detected only after vaccination, and vaccine-specific priming was suggested by this finding. Relatively few convalescent patients were included in the study, and early timepoints after natural infection were not analyzed. Nearly all vaccine-specific clones in convalescent patients (304 of 307) were mono-reactive for SARS-CoV-2 spike rather than cross-reactive with common cold coronaviruses. Although the median number of SARS-CoV-2-reactive clonotypes went up from around 20 after infection to 35 to 40 after vaccination, the increase was not significant.

The sample holds a few counts of this clonotype. Its antigen has not been determined. Per-base quality was not reported, and no clone a single base away is much larger than it. This receptor was taken from a human donor who had recovered from COVID-19. Recombination joined TRBV19 with TRBJ1-1; the D gene lacks a confident call. The sequenced material came from CD4+ T cells from blood, cultured in vitro. The CDR3 reads CASSMTLPNTEAFF. The sequenced DNA: TGTGCCAGTAGTATGACGCTCCCCAACACTGAAGCTTTCTTT.